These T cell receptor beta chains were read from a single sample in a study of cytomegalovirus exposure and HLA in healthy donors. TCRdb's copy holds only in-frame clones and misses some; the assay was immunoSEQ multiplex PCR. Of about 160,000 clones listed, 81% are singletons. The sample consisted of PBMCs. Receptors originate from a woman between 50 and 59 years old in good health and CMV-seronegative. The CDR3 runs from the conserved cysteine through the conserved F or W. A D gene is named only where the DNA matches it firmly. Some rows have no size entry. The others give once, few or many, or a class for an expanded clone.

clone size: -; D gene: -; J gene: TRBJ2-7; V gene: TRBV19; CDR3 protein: CASSTGSSYEQYF; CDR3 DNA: TGTGCCAGTAGTACAGGATCCTCCTACGAGCAGTACTTC
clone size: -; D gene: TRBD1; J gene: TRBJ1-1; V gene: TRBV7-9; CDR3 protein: CASSLDRGMNTEAFF; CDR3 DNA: TGTGCCAGCAGCTTAGACAGGGGCATGAACACTGAAGCTTTCTTT
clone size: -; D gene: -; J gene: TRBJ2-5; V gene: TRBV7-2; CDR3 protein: CASRASMVETQYF; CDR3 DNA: TGTGCCAGCAGGGCTAGTATGGTGGAGACCCAGTACTTC
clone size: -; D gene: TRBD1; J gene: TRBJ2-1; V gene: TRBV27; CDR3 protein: CATRQLDRADEQFF; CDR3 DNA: TGTGCCACACGGCAATTGGACAGGGCGGATGAGCAGTTCTTC
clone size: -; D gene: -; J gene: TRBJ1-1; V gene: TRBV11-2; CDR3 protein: CASSFTPSGRMNTEAFF; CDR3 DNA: TGTGCCAGCAGCTTCACTCCCTCAGGGCGTATGAACACTGAAGCTTTCTTT
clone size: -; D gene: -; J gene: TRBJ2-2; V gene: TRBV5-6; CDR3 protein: CASSPPDIPGELFF; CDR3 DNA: TGTGCCAGCAGCCCCCCTGACATTCCCGGGGAGCTGTTTTTT
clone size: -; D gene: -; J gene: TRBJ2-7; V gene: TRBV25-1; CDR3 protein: CASSGYRENTYEQYF; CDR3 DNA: TGTGCCAGCAGTGGTTACAGGGAGAATACCTACGAGCAGTACTTC
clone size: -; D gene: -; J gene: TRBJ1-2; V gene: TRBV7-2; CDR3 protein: CASSPPGYGYTF; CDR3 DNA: TGTGCCAGCAGTCCCCCAGGCTATGGCTACACCTTC
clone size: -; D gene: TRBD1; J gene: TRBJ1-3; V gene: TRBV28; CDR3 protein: CASSWDRTGNTIYF; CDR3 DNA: TGTGCCAGCAGTTGGGACAGGACTGGAAACACCATATATTTT
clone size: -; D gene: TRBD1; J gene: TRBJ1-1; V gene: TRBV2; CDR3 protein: CASRPRQGLDTEAFF; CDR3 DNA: TGTGCCAGCAGACCGAGACAGGGTTTGGACACTGAAGCTTTCTTT
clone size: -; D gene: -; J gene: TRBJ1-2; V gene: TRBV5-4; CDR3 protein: CASSLGSGYTF; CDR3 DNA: TGTGCCAGCAGCTTGGGCAGTGGCTACACCTTC
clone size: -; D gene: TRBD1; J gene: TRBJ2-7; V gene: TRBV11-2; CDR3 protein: CASSPRAGGRYEQYF; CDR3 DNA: TGTGCCAGCAGCCCCCGGGCAGGGGGTCGCTACGAGCAGTACTTC
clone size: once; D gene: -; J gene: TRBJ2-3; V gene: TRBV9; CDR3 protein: CASSVRSRTDTQYF; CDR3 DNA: TGTGCCAGCAGCGTCCGGTCTCGCACAGATACGCAGTATTTT
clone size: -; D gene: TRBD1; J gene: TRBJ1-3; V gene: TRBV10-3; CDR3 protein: CAISPTGAGNTIYF; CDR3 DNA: TGTGCCATCAGCCCGACAGGGGCTGGAAACACCATATATTTT
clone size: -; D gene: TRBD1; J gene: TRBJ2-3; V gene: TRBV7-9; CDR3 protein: CASSLALGQGFTDTQYF; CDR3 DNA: TGTGCCAGCAGCTTAGCCTTGGGACAGGGGTTTACAGATACGCAGTATTTT
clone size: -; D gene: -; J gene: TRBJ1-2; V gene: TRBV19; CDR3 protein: CASSIDTNYGYTF; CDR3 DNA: TGTGCCAGTAGTATCGACACTAACTATGGCTACACCTTC
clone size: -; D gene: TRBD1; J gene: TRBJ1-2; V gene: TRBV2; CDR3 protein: CASQSRQRNRGKGFYGYTF; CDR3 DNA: TGTGCCAGCCAATCCCGTCAGAGAAACAGGGGGAAGGGATTCTATGGCTACACCTTC
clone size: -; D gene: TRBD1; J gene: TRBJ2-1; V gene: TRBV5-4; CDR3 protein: CASSLTGGSYNEQFF; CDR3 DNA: TGTGCCAGTAGCTTGACAGGGGGCTCCTACAATGAGCAGTTCTTC
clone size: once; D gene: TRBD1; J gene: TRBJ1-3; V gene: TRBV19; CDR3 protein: CASGTAGNTIYF; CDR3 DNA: TGTGCCTCCGGGACAGCTGGAAACACCATATATTTT
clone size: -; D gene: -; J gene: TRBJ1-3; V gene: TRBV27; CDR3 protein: CASSRTFSSGNTIYF; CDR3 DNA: TGTGCCAGCAGTCGGACTTTCAGCTCTGGAAACACCATATATTTT
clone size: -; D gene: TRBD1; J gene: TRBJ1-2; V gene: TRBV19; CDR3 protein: CASSIGTGETYGYTF; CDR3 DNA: TGTGCCAGTAGTATCGGGACAGGGGAGACCTATGGCTACACCTTC
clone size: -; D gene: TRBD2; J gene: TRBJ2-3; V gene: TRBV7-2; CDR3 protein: CASAGTSEFTDTQYF; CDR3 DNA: TGTGCCAGTGCCGGGACTAGCGAATTCACAGATACGCAGTATTTT